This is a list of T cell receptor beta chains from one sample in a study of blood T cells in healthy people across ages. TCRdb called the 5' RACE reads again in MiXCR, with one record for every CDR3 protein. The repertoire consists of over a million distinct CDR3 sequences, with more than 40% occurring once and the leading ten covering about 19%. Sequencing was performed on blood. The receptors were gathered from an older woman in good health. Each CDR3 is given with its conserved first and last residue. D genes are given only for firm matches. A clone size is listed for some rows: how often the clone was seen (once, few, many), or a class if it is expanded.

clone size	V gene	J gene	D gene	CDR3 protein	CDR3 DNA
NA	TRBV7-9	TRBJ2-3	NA	CASSLALALIDTQYF	TGTGCCAGCAGCTTAGCACTAGCCCTCATAGATACGCAGTATTTT
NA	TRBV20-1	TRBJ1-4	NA	CSARDSRGSVKLFF	TGCAGTGCTAGAGATTCCAGGGGTTCGGTAAAACTGTTTTTT
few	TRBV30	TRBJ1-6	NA	CACRIHNSPLHF	TGTGCCTGCAGGATTCATAATTCACCCCTCCACTTT
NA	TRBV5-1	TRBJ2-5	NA	CASSLLGLEKETQYF	TGCGCCAGCAGCTTGTTGGGACTTGAAAAAGAGACCCAGTACTTC
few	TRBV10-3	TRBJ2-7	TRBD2	CAISESIYREGAGGEPSYEQYF	TGTGCCATCAGTGAGTCGATTTACAGGGAGGGAGCGGGAGGAGAACCCTCCTACGAGCAGTACTTC
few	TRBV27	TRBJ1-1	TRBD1	CASSFAGGDGEAFF	TGTGCCAGCAGTTTCGCAGGGGGTGACGGGGAAGCTTTCTTT
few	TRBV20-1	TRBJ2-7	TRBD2	CSAREAGGRYEQYF	TGCAGTGCTAGAGAAGCGGGAGGGCGATACGAGCAGTACTTC
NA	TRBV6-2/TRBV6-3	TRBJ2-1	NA	CASSYSVQSYNEQFF	TGTGCCAGCAGTTACTCTGTGCAGAGCTACAATGAGCAGTTCTTC
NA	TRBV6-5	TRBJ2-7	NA	CASSYSASYEQYF	TGTGCCAGCAGTTACTCAGCTTCGTACGAGCAGTACTTC
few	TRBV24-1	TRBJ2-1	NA	CATSDNMMGNEQFF	TGTGCCACCAGTGATAACATGATGGGGAATGAGCAGTTCTTC
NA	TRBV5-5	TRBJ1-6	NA	CASSSIFVENSPLHF	TGTGCCAGCAGCTCCATCTTCGTGGAAAATTCACCCCTCCACTTT
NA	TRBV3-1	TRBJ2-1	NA	CASSHGMTDNQFF	TGTGCCAGCAGCCACGGAATGACGGACAATCAGTTCTTC
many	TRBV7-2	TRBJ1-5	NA	CASSFRGGQPQHF	TGTGCCAGCAGCTTCCGGGGGGGTCAGCCCCAGCATTTT
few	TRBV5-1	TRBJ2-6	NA	CASSFGGVGGANVLTF	TGCGCCAGCAGCTTTGGGGGAGTCGGTGGGGCCAACGTCCTGACTTTC
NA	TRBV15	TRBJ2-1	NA	CATAEASYNEQFF	TGTGCCACCGCAGAGGCCTCCTACAATGAGCAGTTCTTC
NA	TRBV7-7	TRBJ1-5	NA	CASSFNGPTPGNQPQHF	TGTGCCAGCAGCTTCAATGGTCCGACTCCAGGCAATCAGCCCCAGCATTTT
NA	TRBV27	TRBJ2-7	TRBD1	CASRGGAGEQYF	TGTGCCAGCAGAGGGGGCGCGGGCGAGCAGTACTTC
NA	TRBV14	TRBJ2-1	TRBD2	CASSPRLAGLSYNEQFF	TGTGCCAGCAGCCCGAGACTAGCGGGCCTATCCTACAATGAGCAGTTCTTC
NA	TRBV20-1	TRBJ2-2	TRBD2	CSARDQRGYVTGELFF	TGCAGTGCTAGAGATCAGCGGGGTTATGTCACCGGGGAGCTGTTTTTT
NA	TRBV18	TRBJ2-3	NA	CASAALTDTQYF	TGTGCCAGCGCAGCCCTCACAGATACGCAGTATTTT
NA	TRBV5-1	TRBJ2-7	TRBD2	CASSTAGGYLYEQYF	TGCGCCAGCAGCACAGCGGGGGGATACCTCTACGAGCAGTACTTC
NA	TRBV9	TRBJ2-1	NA	CASSVEDGGYEQFF	TGTGCCAGCAGCGTAGAGGACGGGGGCTATGAGCAGTTCTTC
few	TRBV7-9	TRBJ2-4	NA	CASSQTGLGDLAKNIQYF	TGTGCCAGCAGTCAAACAGGTTTGGGGGATCTAGCCAAAAACATTCAGTACTTC
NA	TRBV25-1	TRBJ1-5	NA	CASSESGVNQPQHF	TGTGCCAGCAGTGAATCAGGGGTAAATCAGCCCCAGCATTTT
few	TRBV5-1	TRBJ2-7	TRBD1	CASSSTDRVIGEQYF	TGCGCCAGCAGCTCCACGGACAGGGTTATCGGCGAGCAGTACTTC
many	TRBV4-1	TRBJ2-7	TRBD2	CASSQDRAGVSYEQYF	TGCGCCAGCAGCCAAGATCGGGCGGGAGTGTCCTACGAGCAGTACTTC
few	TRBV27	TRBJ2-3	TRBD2	CASSLIGAGLAGGTDTQYF	TGTGCCAGCAGTTTAATAGGGGCCGGACTAGCGGGAGGCACAGATACGCAGTATTTT
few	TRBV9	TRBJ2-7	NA	CAGSVTTAYEQYF	TGTGCCGGCAGCGTAACTACAGCTTACGAGCAGTACTTC
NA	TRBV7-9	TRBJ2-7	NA	CASSAGQYYEQYF	TGTGCCAGCAGCGCGGGACAATACTACGAGCAGTACTTC
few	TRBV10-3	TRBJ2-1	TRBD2	CAINSGLGLNEQFF	TGTGCCATCAACTCGGGACTAGGGCTCAATGAGCAGTTCTTC
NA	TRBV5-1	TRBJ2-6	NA	CASRPQVTGANVLTF	TGCGCCAGCAGGCCACAGGTTACTGGGGCCAACGTCCTGACTTTC
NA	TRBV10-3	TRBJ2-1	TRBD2	CAISVAGAFNEQFF	TGTGCAATCAGTGTGGCGGGAGCATTCAATGAGCAGTTCTTC
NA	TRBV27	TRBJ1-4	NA	CASRITSAQGEKLFF	TGTGCCAGCCGAATTACCTCGGCCCAGGGGGAAAAACTGTTTTTT
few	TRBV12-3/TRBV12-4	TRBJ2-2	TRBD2	CASSALAGGPSDTGELFF	TGTGCCAGCAGCGCACTAGCGGGAGGGCCCTCGGACACCGGGGAGCTGTTTTTT
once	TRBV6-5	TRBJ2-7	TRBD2	CASSYSVAGLYNEQYF	TGTGCCAGCAGTTACTCGGTAGCGGGACTGTACAATGAGCAGTACTTC
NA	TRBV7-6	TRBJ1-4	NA	CASSLVRDINEKLFF	TGTGCCAGCAGCTTAGTCCGTGACATTAATGAAAAACTGTTTTTT
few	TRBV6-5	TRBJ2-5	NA	CASSYLPGVGETQYF	TGTGCCAGCAGTTACTTGCCGGGAGTGGGGGAGACCCAGTACTTC
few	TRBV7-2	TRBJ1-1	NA	CASSLPQGNTEAFF	TGTGCCAGCAGCTTACCCCAGGGGAACACTGAAGCTTTCTTT
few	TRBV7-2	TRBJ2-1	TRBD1	CASSSTGTGVSPEQFF	TGTGCCAGCAGCTCGACCGGGACAGGGGTTTCACCTGAGCAGTTCTTC
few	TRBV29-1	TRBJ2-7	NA	CSVRGTHEKQYF	TGCAGCGTCCGGGGGACCCACGAAAAGCAGTACTTC
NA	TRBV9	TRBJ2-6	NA	CASSVSGSGANVLTF	TGTGCCAGCAGCGTTAGTGGTTCAGGGGCCAACGTCCTGACTTTC
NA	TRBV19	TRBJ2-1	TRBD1	CASSPAPRGSSYNEQFF	TGTGCCAGTAGCCCCGCCCCCAGGGGGTCTTCCTACAATGAGCAGTTCTTC
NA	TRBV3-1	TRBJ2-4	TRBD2	CAGRLAKENIQYF	TGTGCCGGCAGACTAGCTAAGGAGAACATTCAGTACTTC
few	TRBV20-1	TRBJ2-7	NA	CSARDGRRVDEQYF	TGCAGTGCTAGAGATGGACGCAGGGTCGACGAGCAGTACTTC
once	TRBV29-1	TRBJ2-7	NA	CSAGGRPPYEQYF	TGCAGCGCAGGGGGGAGGCCGCCCTACGAGCAGTACTTC
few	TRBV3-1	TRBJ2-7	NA	CASSQGTLQYF	TGTGCCAGCAGCCAAGGTACGTTGCAGTACTTC
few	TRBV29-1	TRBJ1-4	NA	CSVAATNEKLFF	TGCAGCGTTGCCGCAACTAATGAAAAACTGTTTTTT